Each of the 14 T cell receptor beta chains below was sequenced from the same sample in a study of metastatic and nonmetastatic thyroid tumors (TCRdb year 2020). None of the patients had been given any treatment before thyroid surgery. The method behind the library was PCR. The data were produced on an Illumina HiSeq 4000. The raw public reads went through TCRdb reprocessing: fastp at Q25, MiXCR clone calling, in-frame beta chains kept. Here the sample has 25,000 to 35,000 clones; under 20% occur a single time. Of the sample, around 4.7% falls within the top ten clones. Input material: blood. The receptors were sampled from a female donor with papillary thyroid cancer or a benign thyroid nodule (not recorded which). Some clones in this sample may be carry-over from other donors' samples.

This clone was found many times. V and J are TRBV30 and TRBJ1-2; D perhaps matches TRBD1 (6 bases). Germline CDR1 reads GTSNPN; CDR2 reads SVGIG (reference sequence). Trimming shortened V by 2 bases and J by 7 bases, and 14 bases separated the two germline ends. This CDR3 is 13 amino acids long. Here the CDR3 DNA reads TGTGCCTGGAGTTCTCAAGGGACATTTGGCTACACCTTC. It encodes CAWSSQGTFGYTF.

The chain joins TRBV6-1 to TRBJ1-1, with TRBD1 matching 8 bases. From germline, CDR1 is MNHNS and CDR2 SASEGT. The CDR3 is 14 amino acids. Trimming took 6 bases from V and 6 from J; bases not matched to a gene: 9. CDR3 sequence reads: CASRTQGAFAEAFF. DNA for the CDR3: TGTGCCAGCAGAACGCAGGGGGCCTTCGCTGAAGCTTTCTTT.

The sample holds a few counts of this clone. V usage is TRBV6-1 and J usage is TRBJ2-4; weak D call: TRBD1 (7 bases). V dropped 6 bases and J dropped 0 bases, with 24 bases sitting between them. CDR3 length: 19 amino acids. Germline V gene lookup returns CDR1 MNHNS and CDR2 SASEGT. The CDR3 sequence: CASSQSATGRLLAKNIQYF. The DNA for the CDR3 is TGTGCCAGCAGCCAGAGCGCGACAGGGAGGCTTTTAGCCAAAAACATTCAGTACTTC.

This clone was observed at least ten times. The chain links TRBV19 to TRBJ2-2; 8 bases are shared with TRBD1. Per the germline V gene, CDR1 is LNHDA and CDR2 is SQIVND (reference sequence). This CDR3 has 14 residues. Trimming at V came to 10 bases and at J to 3 bases, leaving 7 bases not matched to a gene. Here the CDR3 DNA reads TGTGCCACCTTGGACAGGGCGGACACCGGGGAGCTGTTTTTT. Translated: CATLDRADTGELFF.

A few counts support this clone. V gene TRBV2 combines with J gene TRBJ2-5; no clear D gene. Trimming cost V 3 bases and J 5 bases, with 10 bases left between them. The CDR3 is 13 residues long. Looked up from germline, CDR1 is SNHLY and CDR2 is FYNNEI. The CDR3 here is CASSDGVGETQYF. The CDR3 DNA follows: TGTGCCAGCAGTGATGGGGTTGGTGAGACCCAGTACTTC.

This clone showed up just a few times. The chain links TRBV20-1 to TRBJ2-7; TRBD2 might be the D (6 bases). Germline CDR1 and CDR2: DFQATT and SNEGSKA (reference sequence). The V gene lost 3 bases and the J gene lost 5 bases, with 8 bases spanning the gap. The CDR3 length is 11 residues. The CDR3 is CSARGEDEQYF. The CDR3 DNA reads TGCAGTGCTAGGGGGGAGGACGAGCAGTACTTC.

Note on this clone: A read error may account for a junction end that differs from germline. V usage is TRBV28 and J usage is TRBJ1-1; D possibly corresponds to TRBD1 (5 bases). Germline CDR1 reads MDHEN; CDR2 reads SYDVKM. The CDR3 consists of 13 residues. CDR3: CASSDSGPRLSDF. In DNA, the CDR3 is TGTGCCAGCAGCGATTCGGGGCCCCGTTTGAGCGATTTT.

The sample holds many counts of this clone. The chain has TRBV30 and TRBJ1-5; D not resolved. The CDR3 has 13 amino acids. The germline V gene has CDR1 GTSNPN and CDR2 SVGIG (reference sequence). V lost 2 bases and J lost 4, with 9 bases in between. The CDR3 is CAWSRALNQPQHF. CDR3 coding DNA: TGTGCCTGGAGTCGGGCCTTAAATCAGCCCCAGCATTTT.

This clone counts as medium-sized (0.01 to 0.1%). This chain links TRBV6-5 with TRBJ2-7; TRBD1 might be the D (6 bases). Germline V gene sequence: CDR1 MNHEY, CDR2 SVGAGI. The CDR3 is 16 residues long. V dropped 0 bases and J dropped 7 bases, with 19 bases sitting between them. The chain's CDR3 is CASSYSLSHRVTEQYF. DNA of the CDR3: TGTGCCAGCAGTTACTCGCTGTCTCACAGGGTCACTGAGCAGTACTTC.

By its share, this clone is medium-sized. The rearrangement uses TRBV6-2 or TRBV6-3 and TRBJ2-7, with D unclear. This CDR3 has 14 amino acids. Germline V gene data show CDR1 as MNHEY and CDR2 as SVGEGT. Trimming shortened V by 5 bases and J by 5 bases, and 16 bases separated the two germline ends. CDR3 DNA: TGTGCCAGCAGTAGGACCCGTTTCCCCCACGAGCAGTACTTC. This encodes CASSRTRFPHEQYF.

The genes are TRBV5-6 and TRBJ1-4, with 11 bases fitting TRBD1. Germline lookup yields CDR1 SGHDT and CDR2 YYEEEE. Unmatched junction bases numbered 6, after V lost 4 bases and J lost 7 bases. The CDR3 totals 15 residues. CDR3 in DNA: TGTGCCAGCAGCCGCACCGGGACAGGGGGTGAAAAACTGTTTTTT. Its protein product is CASSRTGTGGEKLFF. The complete variable domain, with remaining parts taken from reference TRBV5-6 and TRBJ1-4, reads DAGVTQSPTHLIKTRGQQVTLRCSPKSGHDTVSWYQQALGQGPQFIFQYYEEEERQRGNFPDRFSGHQFPNYSSELNVNALLLGDSALYLCASSRTGTGGEKLFFGSGTQLSVL.

This clone was recorded at least ten times. The chain carries TRBV7-4 and TRBJ1-4; a possible D gene is TRBD1 (6 bases). The CDR3 loop spans 16 amino acids. Trimming pared 5 bases from V and 8 bases from J, leaving 21 bases between. The V gene's germline CDR1 is SGHVT and CDR2 SQSDAQ. The CDR3 nucleotides read TGTGCCAGCAGCCCTCAGGGGAGAAGATTAGGGGAAAAACTGTTTTTT. Its protein is CASSPQGRRLGEKLFF. Complete variable domain (other parts from reference TRBV7-4 and TRBJ1-4): GAGVSQSPRYKVAKRGRDVALRCDSISGHVTLYWYRQTLGQGSEVLTYSQSDAQRDKSGRPSGRFSAERPERSVSTLKIQRTEQGDSAVYLCASSPQGRRLGEKLFFGSGTQLSVL.

By share, this clone ranks as medium-sized. The chain links TRBV10-3 to TRBJ2-7; 9 bases are a match to TRBD1. Per the germline V gene, CDR1 is ENHRY and CDR2 is SYGVKD. V was clipped by 4 bases and J by 7 bases; unmatched bases: 11. The CDR3 totals 15 residues. The CDR3 spells CAISASDRGAGEQYF. The CDR3 DNA reads as TGTGCCATCAGTGCCTCAGACAGGGGGGCCGGGGAGCAGTACTTC.

This clone was found a few times. The chain couples TRBV12-3 or TRBV12-4 to TRBJ1-2; D unresolved. The CDR3 covers 15 residues. V gave up 1 base and J gave up 2 bases, with 11 bases separating them. CDR3 sequence: CASSLGSGPNYGYTF. CDR3 DNA sequence: TGTGCCAGCAGTTTAGGTTCCGGGCCGAACTATGGCTACACCTTC.